These 13 T cell receptor beta chains were sequenced from one sample in a study of OX40 agonist ivuxolimab in advanced cancers. Repertoires were generated with immunoSEQ multiplex PCR, while TCRdb's copy carries only in-frame clones and drops some. The sample records about 49,000 clones, approximately 84% being singletons. The sample was CD4+ or CD8+ T cells sorted from blood, taken in a trial of the OX40 agonist ivuxolimab. Receptor source: an adult with an advanced solid tumor such as melanoma, head and neck, liver or kidney cancer.

The V call is TRBV5-4, the J call TRBJ2-3; the D call may be TRBD1 or TRBD2 (5 bases each). Trimming took off 4 bases at V and 0 bases at J, with 15 bases between the two ends. This CDR3 is 16 amino acids long. From germline, CDR1 is SGHNT and CDR2 YYREEE (reference sequence). DNA for the CDR3: TGTGCCAGCAGCGCACAACGAGGGGCTAGCACAGATACGCAGTATTTT. Translated: CASSAQRGASTDTQYF.

The CDR3 sequence: CASSLLGGAGTGELFF. In DNA form, the CDR3 reads TGTGCCAGCAGCTTATTAGGGGGCGCGGGCACCGGGGAGCTGTTTTTT. The chain is built from TRBV7-9 and TRBJ2-2; 7 bases map to TRBD1. This CDR3 spans 16 amino acids. Trimming removed 2 bases from V and 4 bases from J; junction bases left unmatched: 7. Looked up from germline, CDR1 is SEHNR and CDR2 is FQNEAQ (reference sequence).

The chain is built from TRBV6-1 and TRBJ2-7; TRBD2 aligns across 9 bases. With V trimmed by 3 bases and J by 2 bases, 11 bases remained unmatched. The CDR3 is made up of 17 amino acids. Germline CDR1 and CDR2: MNHNS and SASEGT. The CDR3 DNA is TGTGCCAGCAGTGACCGTCGGGGGAGCGGGAGGACCTACGAGCAGTACTTC. Protein sequence: CASSDRRGSGRTYEQYF.

This clone was picked up one time. This chain connects TRBV28 to TRBJ1-2; maybe TRBD1 (6 bases). CDR3 length equals 13 residues. Germline CDR1 MDHEN, CDR2 SYDVKM. V dropped 6 bases and J dropped 8 bases, with 16 bases sitting between them. CDR3 sequence: CASSLTGNVGYTF. CDR3 DNA sequence: TGTGCCAGCAGCTTAACAGGGAACGTGGGCTACACCTTC.

The chain links TRBV27 to TRBJ1-2; D is perhaps TRBD1 (5 bases). Between the trimmed V and J ends, which lost 6 bases and 4 bases, there was a span of 21 bases. This CDR3 is 16 amino acids long. The germline CDR1 and CDR2 sequences are MNHEY and SMNVEV (reference sequence). The CDR3 DNA reads as TGTGCCAGCAGCCGCTTCCCCTTAGAGGGACCCTATGGCTACACCTTC. It yields the protein CASSRFPLEGPYGYTF.

V and J are TRBV7-9 and TRBJ1-2, with TRBD1 matching 8 bases. V trimming: 4 bases; J trimming: 4 bases; junction bases outside the gene matches: 5. Germline V gene lookup returns CDR1 SEHNR and CDR2 FQNEAQ (reference sequence). The CDR3 extends over 14 amino acids. CDR3: CASSSGQGGYGYTF. The DNA for the CDR3 is TGTGCCAGCAGCTCCGGACAGGGCGGCTATGGCTACACCTTC.

This clone is a singleton in its sample. The CDR3 reads CASSPTGFSGNTIYF. In nucleotides, the CDR3 is TGTGCCAGCAGTCCCACAGGGTTCTCTGGAAACACCATATATTTT. The rearrangement links TRBV28 to TRBJ1-3; the D gene is possibly TRBD1 (6 bases). The CDR3 covers 15 residues. Trimming left V 5 bases short and J 0 bases short, with 11 bases between. From germline, CDR1 is MDHEN and CDR2 SYDVKM.

The chain joins TRBV6-1 to TRBJ2-7, with a weak D call TRBD2 (5 bases). The ends were cut back, 4 bases at V and 4 bases at J, with 17 bases in the middle. CDR3 length: 15 residues. In germline, CDR1 is MNHNS, CDR2 SASEGT. CDR3 in amino acids: CASSASWTARYEQYF. The CDR3 DNA sequence: TGTGCCAGCAGTGCATCCTGGACTGCCAGATACGAGCAGTACTTC.

The rearrangement joins TRBV5-4 to TRBJ1-6, with 7 bases aligning to TRBD1. The CDR3 has 15 residues. Germline V gene data show CDR1 as SGHNT and CDR2 as YYREEE (reference sequence). The trim removed 5 bases at V and 9 bases at J, leaving 11 bases unmatched. The CDR3 sequence is CASRTGLTGSSPLHF. In DNA, the CDR3 is TGTGCCAGCAGGACTGGACTGACAGGGAGTTCACCCCTCCACTTT.

The rearrangement links TRBV10-2 to TRBJ1-3, with 7 bases fitting TRBD1. The length of the CDR3 is 14 residues. With 6 bases clipped from V and 2 bases from J, the junction kept 4 bases outside the gene matches. Germline assignment: CDR1 WSHSY and CDR2 SAAADI. CDR3: CASRPGTAGNTIYF. The DNA of the CDR3 is TGCGCCAGCAGACCCGGGACAGCTGGAAACACCATATATTTT.

The chain joins TRBV5-1 to TRBJ1-3; D gene unclear. V lost 3 bases, J lost 0 bases, and 10 bases lay in between. Germline V lookup: CDR1 SGHRS, CDR2 YFSETQ. This CDR3 contains 15 residues. For the CDR3, the DNA is TGCGCCAGCAGCTCCTCGACATCCTCTGGAAACACCATATATTTT. The encoded protein is CASSSSTSSGNTIYF.

The CDR3 coding sequence is TGTGCCAGCTCGCCCTTGGGGGTCATATCTATCGCTGGAAACACCATATATTTT. This gives the protein CASSPLGVISIAGNTIYF. The V and J genes are TRBV18 and TRBJ1-3; tentative D call: TRBD1 (5 bases). The CDR3 is 18 amino acids. V lost 6 bases and J 2 bases, leaving 23 bases between the germline ends. Germline-derived CDR1 and CDR2 are KGHSH and LQKENI.

The V call is TRBV29-1, the J call TRBJ1-2, with D unclear. This CDR3 has 9 residues. V was clipped by 3 bases and J by 7 bases, with 3 bases between them. CDR1 is SQVTM, CDR2 ANQGSEA, per germline. CDR3 loop: CSVEAGYTF. The CDR3 region has the DNA TGCAGCGTTGAGGCTGGCTACACCTTC.